This T cell receptor (beta chain) was sequenced for a study of blood T cells in healthy people across ages. Through a sample-barcoded 5' primer and a J-beta primer mix, a second PCR was run for 7 to 11 cycles. TCRdb ran MiXCR on the 5' RACE reads and lists one entry per CDR3 protein. The sample has under 1 million distinct CDR3 sequences, roughly 44% seen once. The CDR3 covers 18 residues. Germline CDR1 SGHNT, CDR2 YENEEA. Trimming took 1 base from V and 2 from J; bases not matched to a gene: 7. Each donor gave ten milliliters of peripheral blood. Samples each had at least 5 micrograms of total RNA extracted.

The receptor was derived from a man in his sixties in good health. The chain combines TRBV11-3 with TRBJ2-1; TRBD2 matches 11 bases. Material for sequencing was blood. CDR3 nucleotides: TGTGCCAGCAGCTTAGTCCCCCCGACTAGCGGGGCCTACAATGAGCAGTTCTTC. Amino acids: CASSLVPPTSGAYNEQFF.